One sample yielded the 20 T cell receptor beta chains listed below, sequenced in a study of Ad26.COV2.S vaccination and SARS-CoV-2 variants. This sample's treatment: 15 to 20 received Ad26.COV2.S at low or high dose, single or two shots; about 5 received placebo; per-sample allocation not given. Sampling occurred on day 63 after the first vaccine or placebo injection. Sequencing used immunoSEQ multiplex PCR; TCRdb keeps in-frame clones, though not all of them. Among hundreds of thousands of clones listed, nearly 90% were seen once. This specimen consisted of peripheral blood, obtained in a trial of Ad26.COV2.S vaccine versus placebo. These receptors came from a person aged 18-60 years who received the Ad26.COV2.S COVID-19 vaccine or a placebo.

This rearrangement joins TRBV9 to TRBJ2-7; 9 bases match TRBD1. CDR1 and CDR2 (germline): SGDLS, YYNGEE. V was clipped by 2 bases and J by 2 bases; unmatched bases: 2. This CDR3 contains 14 residues. CDR3 sequence reads: CASSVGQGTYEQYF. The CDR3 DNA sequence: TGTGCCAGCAGCGTGGGACAGGGTACCTACGAGCAGTACTTC. The variable domain in full, with the rest retrieved from reference TRBV9 and TRBJ2-7, is DSGVTQTPKHLITATGQRVTLRCSPRSGDLSVYWYQQSLDQGLQFLIQYYNGEERAKGNILERFSAQQFPDLHSELNLSSLELGDSALYFCASSVGQGTYEQYFGPGTRLTVT.

The rearrangement joins TRBV28 to TRBJ1-6; no definite D call. Germline CDR1 and CDR2: MDHEN and SYDVKM. Trimming left V 9 bases short and J 9 bases short, with 18 bases between. The CDR3 runs 14 residues. The chain's CDR3 is CASHTESGSSPLHF. CDR3 in DNA: TGTGCCAGTCACACAGAGTCCGGGTCTTCACCCCTCCACTTT. The whole variable domain, remainder taken from reference TRBV28 and TRBJ1-6, is DVKVTQSSRYLVKRTGEKVFLECVQDMDHENMFWYRQDPGLGLRLIYFSYDVKMKEKGDIPEGYSVSREKKERFSLILESASTNQTSMYLCASHTESGSSPLHFGNGTRLTVT.

This clone was recorded once. V gene TRBV5-1 combines with J gene TRBJ2-2; D remains unclear. The CDR3 extends over 12 amino acids. Germline lookup yields CDR1 SGHRS and CDR2 YFSETQ. The V end was cut by 2 bases, the J end by 6 bases, with 5 bases between. The CDR3 bases are TGCGCCAGCAGCTTCGTTCCCGGGGAGCTGTTTTTT. It codes for CASSFVPGELFF.

This clone was counted a few times. This chain uses TRBV27 with TRBJ1-6; D gene ambiguous. The CDR3 is made up of 15 amino acids. The V end was cut by 1 base, the J end by 7 bases, with 11 bases between. In germline, CDR1 is MNHEY, CDR2 SMNVEV (reference sequence). The CDR3: CASSLFRESNSPLHF. In nucleotides, the CDR3 is TGTGCCAGCAGTTTATTTCGGGAGTCCAATTCACCCCTCCACTTT.

With respect to this clone: This specimen includes other DNA sequences encoding the same CDR3. This chain connects TRBV7-2 to TRBJ2-5; the D gene is possibly TRBD2 (5 bases). Per the germline V gene, CDR1 is SGHTA and CDR2 is FQGNSA. V lost 1 base to trimming and J lost 5 bases, with 11 bases between them. This CDR3 contains 14 residues. The CDR3 loop reads CASSLVSGWETQYF. CDR3 in DNA: TGTGCCAGCAGCTTAGTTTCGGGATGGGAGACCCAGTACTTC.

The chain is built from TRBV19 and TRBJ1-5; possible D gene TRBD1, 6 bases. The V end lost 7 bases, the J end lost 3 bases, and 13 bases lay between the germline ends. The CDR3 has 14 residues. Germline lookup yields CDR1 LNHDA and CDR2 SQIVND (reference sequence). This CDR3 reads CASIGRGYNQPQHF. The DNA for the CDR3 is TGTGCCAGTATTGGCAGGGGATACAATCAGCCCCAGCATTTT.

V is TRBV5-1 and J is TRBJ2-2; tentative D call: TRBD2 (5 bases). V shed 3 bases and J shed 6 bases, with 15 bases lying between them. The CDR3 is made up of 15 amino acids. In germline, CDR1 is SGHRS, CDR2 YFSETQ. CDR3 sequence: CASSSQTSSSGELFF. CDR3 in DNA: TGCGCCAGCAGCTCCCAAACTAGTTCCTCCGGGGAGCTGTTTTTT.

V gene TRBV9 combines with J gene TRBJ2-2, with 12 bases aligning to TRBD2. The CDR3 spans 17 residues. CDR1 and CDR2 from the germline V gene are SGDLS and YYNGEE. The ends lost 4 bases at V and 7 bases at J; junction bases unmatched: 11. DNA for the CDR3: TGTGCCAGCAGCTACCCCGGGACTAGCGGGCCCCGCGGGGAGCTGTTTTTT. This gives the protein CASSYPGTSGPRGELFF.

This CDR3 is CASSLRATSGGLETQYF. The CDR3 bases are TGTGCCAGCAGCTTACGAGCGACTAGCGGGGGGTTAGAGACCCAGTACTTC. The chain couples TRBV11-3 to TRBJ2-5; TRBD2 aligns across 13 bases. Per the germline V gene, CDR1 is SGHNT and CDR2 is YENEEA. V shed 2 bases, J shed 4 bases, and the junction held 7 bases outside the gene matches. CDR3 length equals 17 residues.

The genes are TRBV6-6 and TRBJ2-5; 14 bases agree with TRBD2. The germline gives CDR1 MNHNY, CDR2 SVGAGI (reference sequence). J lost 6 bases, V lost 5 bases, and 8 bases had no gene match. The CDR3 is 16 residues long. CDR3 DNA sequence: TGTGCCAGCAGTCGAACCGGGACTAGCGGGGGACAGACCCAGTACTTC. Translating gives CASSRTGTSGGQTQYF.

The chain couples TRBV9 to TRBJ1-2, with 11 nucleotides matching TRBD1. The germline V gene encodes CDR1 SGDLS and CDR2 YYNGEE. V dropped 4 bases and J dropped 4; count of bases not matched to a gene: 3. The CDR3 is made up of 14 amino acids. The CDR3 DNA reads as TGTGCCAGCAGCCGGGACAGGGGGACCTATGGCTACACCTTC. It specifies CASSRDRGTYGYTF. Full variable domain (outside the CDR3, taken from reference TRBV9 and TRBJ1-2): DSGVTQTPKHLITATGQRVTLRCSPRSGDLSVYWYQQSLDQGLQFLIQYYNGEERAKGNILERFSAQQFPDLHSELNLSSLELGDSALYFCASSRDRGTYGYTFGSGTRLTVV.

V and J are TRBV4-1 and TRBJ1-4; D is ambiguous. Germline-derived CDR1 and CDR2 are MGHRA and YSYEKL. CDR3 size: 15 residues. V lost 2 bases, J lost 8 bases, and 15 bases lay in between. CDR3 amino acids: CASSQPWARGEKLFF. The CDR3 DNA reads TGCGCCAGCAGCCAACCTTGGGCCAGAGGAGAAAAACTGTTTTTT.

Written as DNA, the CDR3 is TGTGCCAGCAGCCATCAGGTGGCAACTAATGAAAAACTGTTTTTT. Protein product: CASSHQVATNEKLFF. The V gene is TRBV3-1 (or the pseudogene TRBV3-2), the J gene TRBJ1-4; no firm D call. Looked up from germline, CDR1 is LGHDT and CDR2 is YNNKEL (reference sequence). V lost 3 bases, J lost 0 bases, and 8 bases lay in between. The CDR3 totals 15 residues.

The chain uses TRBV11-2 and TRBJ1-6; TRBD1 might be the D (5 bases). CDR1 is SGHAT and CDR2 is FQNNGV in the germline V gene. The CDR3 is 15 residues long. V lost 5 bases and J 10 bases, leaving 18 bases between the germline ends. Here the CDR3 DNA reads TGTGCCAGCAGCGCCCGGGACCGAAGGGCCTCACCCCTCCACTTT. Its translation: CASSARDRRASPLHF.

The chain couples TRBV7-2 to TRBJ2-7; D gene uncertain. The CDR3 totals 14 residues. The V gene's germline CDR1 is SGHTA and CDR2 FQGNSA. Deletions cut 1 base from V and 5 bases from J, with 12 bases between. The DNA for the CDR3 is TGTGCCAGCAGCTTAGTATTATGGTCCGACGAGCAGTACTTC. This sequence encodes CASSLVLWSDEQYF.

A single count supports this clone. The chain recombines TRBV7-3 with TRBJ2-2; 11 bases match TRBD1. This CDR3 has 15 amino acids. V was pared by 5 bases and J by 5 bases, with 4 bases of the junction left unmatched. CDR1 and CDR2 (germline): SGHTA, FQGTGA. CDR3 residues: CASSQGQGETGELFF. In nucleotides, the CDR3 is TGTGCCAGCAGCCAGGGACAGGGGGAAACCGGGGAGCTGTTTTTT.

The sample holds a few counts of this clone. The chain employs TRBV4-3 and TRBJ1-2; 7 nucleotides agree with TRBD1. Germline trimming cut 2 bases from V and 2 bases from J; bases unmatched to any gene: 2. Germline-derived CDR1 and CDR2 are LGHNA and YSLEER. The CDR3 loop spans 14 amino acids. The CDR3 protein is CASSQLTGNYGYTF. The CDR3 DNA sequence: TGCGCCAGCAGCCAATTGACAGGGAACTATGGCTACACCTTC.

The rearrangement joins TRBV18 to TRBJ1-2, with D maybe TRBD1 (5 bases). The CDR3 runs to 13 residues. Germline assignment: CDR1 KGHSH and CDR2 LQKENI. V lost 6 bases, J lost 1 base, and 9 bases lay in between. This CDR3 reads CASSAGINYGYTF. Here the CDR3 DNA reads TGTGCCAGCTCCGCAGGGATTAACTATGGCTACACCTTC.

CDR3 amino acids: CATAGDRGVSQHF. The CDR3 DNA is TGTGCCACCGCAGGGGACAGGGGAGTGTCCCAGCATTTT. The V and J genes are TRBV15 and TRBJ1-5; 10 nucleotides agree with TRBD1. From germline, CDR1 is LNHNV and CDR2 YYDKDF (reference sequence). V shed 8 bases, J shed 11 bases, and the junction held 9 bases outside the gene matches. The CDR3 totals 13 residues. Supplemented by reference TRBV15 and TRBJ1-5, the full variable domain reads DAMVIQNPRYQVTQFGKPVTLSCSQTLNHNVMYWYQQKSSQAPKLLFHYYDKDFNNEADTPDNFQSRRPNTSFCFLDIRSPGLGDTAMYLCATAGDRGVSQHFGDGTRLSIL.

The rearrangement links TRBV7-2 to TRBJ2-2, with 7 nucleotides matching TRBD2. Germline V lookup: CDR1 SGHTA, CDR2 FQGNSA. Trimming took 0 bases from V and 5 from J; bases not matched to a gene: 9. This CDR3 contains 17 residues. CDR3 loop: CASSLAFLREYTGELFF. The DNA of the CDR3 is TGTGCCAGCAGCTTAGCGTTTCTGCGGGAGTATACCGGGGAGCTGTTTTTT. Based on the CDR3 plus reference TRBV7-2 and TRBJ2-2, the full variable domain is GAGVSQSPSNKVTEKGKDVELRCDPISGHTALYWYRQSLGQGLEFLIYFQGNSAPDKSGLPSDRFSAERTGGSVSTLTIQRTQQEDSAVYLCASSLAFLREYTGELFFGEGSRLTVL.